The 30 T cell receptor beta chains below all came from one sample that was sequenced in a study of shared T cell receptors in the human thymus. Profiling relied on immunoSEQ multiplex PCR, and the TCRdb table lists in-frame clones only, not all of them. This sample yields approximately 760,000 clones, of which over 75% are seen a single time; under 0.012% belongs to the top ten. These sequences were also reported in another study, on human thymus T cells.

The sequencing sample was made of thymocytes. These receptors originate from a girl less than two years old with a congenital heart defect.

The CDR3 region is CASSSLAGKSWNTIYF. The CDR3 nucleotides read TGTGCCAGCAGTTCCCTTGCGGGGAAATCGTGGAACACCATATATTTT. The chain links TRBV7-2 to TRBJ1-3; no clear D gene. The CDR3 runs to 16 residues. Germline CDR1 is SGHTA and CDR2 is FQGNSA. V shed 6 bases and J shed 7 bases, with 22 bases lying between them. Supplemented by reference TRBV7-2 and TRBJ1-3, the full variable domain reads GAGVSQSPSNKVTEKGKDVELRCDPISGHTALYWYRQSLGQGLEFLIYFQGNSAPDKSGLPSDRFSAERTGGSVSTLTIQRTQQEDSAVYLCASSSLAGKSWNTIYFGEGSWLTVV.

The CDR3 sequence: CASSLGAHGTQYF. The CDR3 DNA follows: TGTGCCAGCAGTTTAGGGGCACATGGTACGCAGTATTTT. The J gene is TRBJ2-3, the V gene TRBV28; D may be TRBD1 (5 bases). CDR1 MDHEN and CDR2 SYDVKM come from the germline V gene. CDR3 size: 13 residues. Deletions cut 2 bases from V and 8 bases from J, with 11 bases between.

The chain recombines TRBV28 with TRBJ1-6; 10 bases are a match to TRBD1. Germline V CDR1 and CDR2: MDHEN, SYDVKM. This CDR3 contains 19 residues. With 4 bases clipped from V and 10 bases from J, the junction kept 19 bases outside the gene matches. This chain's CDR3 is CASSSPGQGRENGFSPLHF. The CDR3 DNA reads TGTGCCAGCAGTTCTCCGGGACAGGGGAGGGAAAACGGCTTCTCACCCCTCCACTTT.

This clone was seen a few times. The chain carries TRBV7-9 and TRBJ2-5; the D is unclear. The CDR3 is 11 residues long. The V end was cut by 8 bases, the J end by 3 bases, with 7 bases between. Germline V gene lookup returns CDR1 SEHNR and CDR2 FQNEAQ (reference sequence). The CDR3 sequence is CASGREETQYF. CDR3 nucleotides: TGTGCCAGCGGGCGAGAAGAGACCCAGTACTTC.

This sequence joins TRBV7-6 and TRBJ1-1; D is unresolved. The CDR3 has 12 amino acids. V was shortened by 1 base and J by 7 bases, with 7 bases between the two germline ends. Per germline, CDR1 SGHVS and CDR2 FNYEAQ. DNA for the CDR3: TGTGCCAGCAGCTTAGTGCCCGGTGAAGCTTTCTTT. Its protein product is CASSLVPGEAFF. The entire variable domain, with the rest obtained from reference TRBV7-6 and TRBJ1-1, is as follows: GAGVSQSPRYKVTKRGQDVALRCDPISGHVSLYWYRQALGQGPEFLTYFNYEAQQDKSGLPNDRFSAERPEGSISTLTIQRTEQRDSAMYRCASSLVPGEAFFGQGTRLTVV.

The rearrangement links TRBV6-5 to TRBJ1-1; TRBD1 might be the D (5 bases). Deletions cut 5 bases from V and 3 bases from J, with 13 bases between. This CDR3 has 14 residues. CDR1 and CDR2 (germline): MNHEY, SVGAGI. Here the CDR3 DNA reads TGTGCCAGCAGTAACCAGGGTGCGTACACTGAAGCTTTCTTT. This encodes CASSNQGAYTEAFF.

This chain uses TRBV5-1 with TRBJ1-6; D not certain. This CDR3 comprises 14 residues. The V end was cut by 3 bases, the J end by 7 bases, with 11 bases between. Germline V gene sequence: CDR1 SGHRS, CDR2 YFSETQ. Here the CDR3 DNA reads TGCGCCAGCAGCTCCTCTAAAAAGAATTCACCCCTCCACTTT. Its translation is CASSSSKKNSPLHF.

This clone was seen more than once but under ten times. The V gene is TRBV5-5, the J gene TRBJ2-1; 11 nucleotides align to TRBD2. The V and J ends lost 9 bases and 0 bases, in that order; junction bases with no gene match: 14. Per the germline V gene, CDR1 is SGHKS and CDR2 is YYEKEE (reference sequence). There are 18 residues in the CDR3. Here the CDR3 reads CAILNLAGGLRSYNEQFF. DNA for the CDR3: TGTGCCATCCTGAACCTAGCGGGGGGCCTCCGCTCCTACAATGAGCAGTTCTTC. The complete variable domain, with remaining parts taken from reference TRBV5-5 and TRBJ2-1, reads DAGVTQSPTHLIKTRGQQVTLRCSPISGHKSVSWYQQVLGQGPQFIFQYYEKEERGRGNFPDRFSARQFPNYSSELNVNALLLGDSALYLCAILNLAGGLRSYNEQFFGPGTRLTVL.

The V call is TRBV5-1, the J call TRBJ1-1; D possibly corresponds to TRBD1 (6 bases). CDR1 and CDR2 from the germline V gene are SGHRS and YFSETQ. V was clipped by 4 bases and J by 0 bases, with 16 bases between them. There are 16 residues in the CDR3. As DNA, the CDR3 is TGCGCCAGCAGCCGGTTGGGGGGGCTCATGAACACTGAAGCTTTCTTT. This translates into CASSRLGGLMNTEAFF.

This chain connects TRBV10-3 to TRBJ1-4, with 7 bases lining up with TRBD1. CDR1 and CDR2 (germline): ENHRY, SYGVKD. The CDR3 extends over 15 amino acids. V gave up 0 bases and J gave up 7 bases; unmatched junction bases: 5. This chain's CDR3 is CAISESQGEGEKLFF. CDR3 in DNA: TGTGCCATCAGTGAGTCGCAGGGGGAAGGTGAAAAACTGTTTTTT.

The table lists this clone with a few counts. The genes are TRBV10-3 and TRBJ1-2; D not resolved. The CDR3 is 15 amino acids. Germline loops: CDR1 ENHRY, CDR2 SYGVKD. The V end was cut by 0 bases, the J end by 2 bases, with 10 bases between. DNA for the CDR3: TGTGCCATCAGTGAGTCTCGGGGTGGGAACTATGGCTACACCTTC. Its protein is CAISESRGGNYGYTF.

The chain has TRBV10-1 and TRBJ2-1, with D tentatively TRBD2 (7 bases). This CDR3 spans 16 amino acids. V lost 1 base to trimming and J lost 12 bases, with 22 bases between them. Germline V gives CDR1 WNHNN, CDR2 SYGVQD (reference sequence). The CDR3 sequence: CASSEWTQGRGRLQFF. The DNA of the CDR3 is TGCGCCAGCAGTGAGTGGACCCAGGGGCGGGGGCGGTTGCAGTTCTTC.

This chain joins TRBV15 and TRBJ1-2; 8 bases line up with TRBD1. The CDR3 spans 17 residues. CDR1 is LNHNV and CDR2 is YYDKDF in the germline V gene (reference sequence). The V gene end was trimmed by 2 bases and the J gene end by 6 bases; junction bases not matched to a gene: 14. The CDR3 here is CATSRIHGQGRPHGYTF. In DNA, the CDR3 is TGTGCCACCAGCAGAATACACGGACAGGGCCGGCCCCATGGCTACACCTTC.

The chain joins TRBV13 to TRBJ2-7; weak D call: TRBD2 (5 bases). Germline lookup yields CDR1 PRHDT and CDR2 FYEKMQ (reference sequence). This CDR3 is 16 amino acids long. Trimming removed 5 bases from V and 5 bases from J, with 22 bases in between. The CDR3 DNA follows: TGTGCCAGCAGCCCGATCCGGGGAAGGTTAACCCACGAGCAGTACTTC. Its protein product is CASSPIRGRLTHEQYF.

The chain uses TRBV27 and TRBJ1-2; 7 nucleotides match TRBD1. Germline V CDR1 and CDR2: MNHEY, SMNVEV (reference sequence). The CDR3 sequence is 12 residues long. V gave up 6 bases and J gave up 4 bases; unmatched junction bases: 2. The CDR3 protein is CASSDRVYGYTF. DNA for the CDR3: TGTGCCAGCAGCGACAGGGTCTATGGCTACACCTTC.

The chain carries TRBV7-2 and TRBJ2-4; weak D call: TRBD1 (5 bases). Deletions cut 4 bases from V and 5 bases from J, with 9 bases between. The germline gives CDR1 SGHTA, CDR2 FQGNSA. The CDR3 extends over 13 amino acids. The DNA for the CDR3 is TGTGCCAGCAGCTCCCAGGGCGAAAACATTCAGTACTTC. Amino acids: CASSSQGENIQYF.

This rearrangement joins TRBV7-2 to TRBJ2-1; 12 nucleotides align to TRBD2. The V gene's germline CDR1 is SGHTA and CDR2 FQGNSA. The CDR3 contains 15 residues. V was pared by 5 bases and J by 5 bases, with 4 bases of the junction left unmatched. The CDR3 spells CASSITSGGNNEQFF. In nucleotides, the CDR3 is TGTGCCAGCAGCATAACTAGCGGGGGGAACAATGAGCAGTTCTTC.

This clone was counted a few times. The chain's CDR3 is CASSISGERTDTQYF. CDR3 DNA sequence: TGTGCCAGTAGTATTAGCGGTGAACGCACAGATACGCAGTATTTT. This rearrangement joins TRBV19 to TRBJ2-3; TRBD2 might be the D (6 bases). The CDR3 contains 15 residues. V was shortened by 3 bases and J by 1 base, with 11 bases between the two germline ends. Germline CDR1 LNHDA, CDR2 SQIVND (reference sequence).

J is TRBJ1-2 and V is TRBV28; D might be TRBD1 (5 bases). The CDR3 consists of 15 residues. Germline assignment: CDR1 MDHEN and CDR2 SYDVKM. V was trimmed by 4 bases and J by 1 base, leaving 13 bases between them. The CDR3 bases are TGTGCCAGCAGTTGGACCAGGGAAGATAACTATGGCTACACCTTC. Protein product: CASSWTREDNYGYTF.

The chain carries TRBV9 and TRBJ2-1; tentative D call: TRBD1 (6 bases). The CDR3 is 17 residues long. V shed 1 base and J shed 0 bases, with 14 bases lying between them. Germline CDR1 is SGDLS and CDR2 is YYNGEE. The CDR3 DNA is TGTGCCAGCAGCGTAATCGGAGAGGGGGACTCCTACAATGAGCAGTTCTTC. Protein product: CASSVIGEGDSYNEQFF.

This clone was recorded only once. V gene TRBV28 combines with J gene TRBJ2-1, with 11 bases aligning to TRBD1. The CDR3 has 15 amino acids. Trimming took 8 bases from V and 7 from J; bases not matched to a gene: 10. Germline CDR1 and CDR2: MDHEN and SYDVKM. CDR3 sequence: CASHTRDRGRNEQFF. DNA for the CDR3: TGTGCCAGCCATACTCGGGACAGGGGGAGGAATGAGCAGTTCTTC.

The chain has TRBV5-1 and TRBJ2-3; 10 bases are a match to TRBD1. Trimming took 4 bases from V and 4 from J; bases not matched to a gene: 9. Germline V gene lookup returns CDR1 SGHRS and CDR2 YFSETQ. The CDR3 sequence is 16 residues long. Here the CDR3 reads CASSTRDRGRADTQYF. For the CDR3, the DNA is TGCGCCAGCAGCACGAGGGACAGGGGTAGGGCAGATACGCAGTATTTT.

V usage is TRBV4-3 and J usage is TRBJ2-7; 7 nucleotides line up with TRBD1. The length of the CDR3 is 20 residues. The J segment lost 6 bases and the V segment lost 1 base, leaving 24 bases of the junction unmatched. Germline CDR1 and CDR2: LGHNA and YSLEER. The CDR3 here is CASSQGATGTEVDDSSEQYF. CDR3 nucleotide sequence: TGCGCCAGCAGCCAAGGGGCGACAGGGACGGAAGTTGACGACAGCAGCGAGCAGTACTTC.

The rearrangement links TRBV4-1 to TRBJ1-1, with a possible D match to TRBD1 (5 bases). V lost 3 bases and J 0 bases, leaving 17 bases between the germline ends. The length of the CDR3 is 17 residues. Germline-derived CDR1 and CDR2 are MGHRA and YSYEKL. The CDR3 loop reads CASSQDPGLRMNTEAFF. CDR3 nucleotides: TGCGCCAGCAGCCAGGACCCGGGACTACGAATGAACACTGAAGCTTTCTTT.

This clone was seen only a few times. The chain has TRBV4-1 and TRBJ1-1, with 7 bases aligning to TRBD1. The germline V gene encodes CDR1 MGHRA and CDR2 YSYEKL. V was pared by 3 bases and J by 5 bases, with 12 bases of the junction left unmatched. This CDR3 contains 16 residues. CDR3 sequence (DNA): TGCGCCAGCAGCCAGAGCCGACAGGGCCCGAGTACTGAAGCTTTCTTT. As protein: CASSQSRQGPSTEAFF.

This rearrangement joins TRBV15 to TRBJ1-4; 10 bases agree with TRBD1. The CDR3 has 22 residues. Germline V gene lookup returns CDR1 LNHNV and CDR2 YYDKDF (reference sequence). V gave up 0 bases and J gave up 7 bases; unmatched junction bases: 23. The CDR3 here is CATSRDSLNMTGGSYISEKLFF. Written as DNA, the CDR3 is TGTGCCACCAGCAGAGACAGTCTAAACATGACAGGGGGCAGTTACATCAGTGAAAAACTGTTTTTT.

The chain is built from TRBV18 and TRBJ1-1; D uncertain. V was clipped by 0 bases and J by 1 base, with 12 bases between them. Germline-derived CDR1 and CDR2 are KGHSH and LQKENI. The CDR3 spans 16 residues. The CDR3 here is CASSPPEAWGNTEAFF. The CDR3 DNA is TGTGCCAGCTCACCACCGGAGGCCTGGGGGAACACTGAAGCTTTCTTT.

This chain uses TRBV7-9 with TRBJ1-2; TRBD1 agrees at 8 bases. This CDR3 contains 14 residues. J lost 5 bases, V lost 5 bases, and 7 bases had no gene match. Germline lookup yields CDR1 SEHNR and CDR2 FQNEAQ (reference sequence). CDR3 loop: CASSADRENYGYTF. The CDR3 bases are TGTGCCAGCAGCGCGGACAGGGAAAATTATGGCTACACCTTC.

The count of this clone is one. The chain carries TRBV5-1 and TRBJ2-1, with 9 bases aligning to TRBD1. Germline V lookup: CDR1 SGHRS, CDR2 YFSETQ. Germline trimming cut 4 bases from V and 5 bases from J; bases unmatched to any gene: 4. This CDR3 comprises 14 residues. The CDR3 sequence: CASSPGQGNNEQFF. CDR3 nucleotide sequence: TGCGCCAGCAGCCCGGGACAGGGAAACAATGAGCAGTTCTTC. The variable domain in full, with the rest retrieved from reference TRBV5-1 and TRBJ2-1, is KAGVTQTPRYLIKTRGQQVTLSCSPISGHRSVSWYQQTPGQGLQFLFEYFSETQRNKGNFPGRFSGRQFSNSRSEMNVSTLELGDSALYLCASSPGQGNNEQFFGPGTRLTVL.

The chain couples TRBV7-2 to TRBJ2-7; D is uncertain. The CDR3 runs to 16 residues. The germline CDR1 and CDR2 sequences are SGHTA and FQGNSA. V lost 4 bases and J 5 bases, leaving 21 bases between the germline ends. CDR3 bases: TGTGCCAGCAGCTCCGTATCTCCCGGTGGAGCCCACGAGCAGTACTTC. It yields the protein CASSSVSPGGAHEQYF.